The 12 T cell receptor beta chains below all came from one sample that was sequenced in a study of blood T cells in healthy people across ages. The second PCR ran roughly 7 to 11 cycles with a sample-barcoded 5' primer and J-beta primers. Using its own MiXCR run on the 5' RACE reads, TCRdb lists one record per CDR3 protein. Of approximately 820,000 distinct CDR3 sequences detected, around 42% appear once; the ten largest clones hold approximately 19%. Material: blood. These receptors were collected from a man between 60 and 75 years old in good health.

This clonotype was seen a few times. A read error may produce the germline difference seen at one junction end. The chain joins TRBV27 to TRBJ2-5; the D is unclear. Germline V CDR1 and CDR2: MNHEY, SMNVEV (reference sequence). The CDR3 runs to 13 residues. CDR3: CASSVSADETQYF. The CDR3 nucleotides read TGTGCCAGCAGTGTATCCGCCGATGAGACCCAGTACTTC.

There are a few counts of this clonotype. The V and J genes are TRBV4-3 and TRBJ2-5; D unresolved. The CDR3 has 15 residues. Germline CDR1 reads LGHNA; CDR2 reads YSLEER. The V end was cut by 6 bases, the J end by 2 bases, with 16 bases between. The CDR3 DNA follows: TGCGCCAGCAGTCCCGCGAAAAGGGTTCAAGAGACCCAGTACTTC. Translated, it gives CASSPAKRVQETQYF.

The gene calls are TRBV6-2 or TRBV6-3 and TRBJ2-7; D unclear. The CDR3 is 13 amino acids. Trimming removed 7 bases from V and 2 bases from J, with 12 bases in between. Germline V lookup: CDR1 MNHEY, CDR2 SVGEGT. CDR3 bases: TGTGCCAGCACCGACGGACGACCCTACGAGCAGTACTTC. As protein: CASTDGRPYEQYF.

This clonotype was detected a few times. The chain joins TRBV7-6 to TRBJ2-3; 12 bases are shared with TRBD2. CDR1 is SGHVS and CDR2 is FNYEAQ in the germline V gene. Germline trimming cut 4 bases from V and 9 bases from J; bases unmatched to any gene: 5. CDR3 size: 14 residues. CDR3 sequence reads: CASSSSGGAVTQYF. CDR3 DNA sequence: TGTGCCAGCAGCTCTAGCGGGGGGGCCGTGACGCAGTATTTT.

The chain recombines TRBV5-1 with TRBJ1-2; D gene unclear. CDR1 is SGHRS and CDR2 is YFSETQ in the germline V gene. Trimming removed 3 bases from V and 1 base from J, with 13 bases in between. CDR3 size: 15 residues. The CDR3: CASSSQARGNYGYTF. For the CDR3, the DNA is TGCGCCAGCAGCTCCCAAGCCCGTGGTAACTATGGCTACACCTTC.

The rearrangement uses TRBV25-1 and TRBJ2-5; maybe TRBD2 (5 bases). CDR3 length: 16 amino acids. V lost 2 bases and J 2 bases, leaving 15 bases between the germline ends. Germline V gives CDR1 MGHDK, CDR2 SYGVNS. CDR3 protein: CASSEGRRANQETQYF. In nucleotides, the CDR3 is TGTGCCAGCAGTGAAGGGCGGCGGGCAAATCAAGAGACCCAGTACTTC.

This clonotype showed up many times. This rearrangement joins TRBV7-2 to TRBJ1-2; a weak D match, TRBD1 (6 bases). This CDR3 has 15 residues. Trimming stripped 1 base from V and 4 bases from J, with 13 bases between. Germline V gene sequence: CDR1 SGHTA, CDR2 FQGNSA. CDR3 sequence (DNA): TGTGCCAGCAGCTTAGGGTCCGGACAGATCTATGGCTACACCTTC. Translated, it gives CASSLGSGQIYGYTF.

CDR3 protein: CASSQRAAGSTDTQYF. In DNA, the CDR3 is TGCGCCAGCAGCCAAAGGGCGGCAGGGTCCACAGATACGCAGTATTTT. The rearrangement uses TRBV4-1 and TRBJ2-3, with D tentatively TRBD1 (5 bases). This CDR3 region has 16 residues. Trimming stripped 2 bases from V and 2 bases from J, with 14 bases between. Germline assignment: CDR1 MGHRA and CDR2 YSYEKL.

Worth noting for this clonotype: This may stem from a read error, because a much larger clone lies one nucleotide away. The CDR3 DNA reads as TGTGCCAGCAGCTTAGATCAGCGTCAGCTACCCCGACAAGAGACCCAGTACTTC. Translation gives CASSLDQRQLPRQETQYF. The J gene is TRBJ2-5, the V gene TRBV11-3; D remains ambiguous. Trimming stripped 0 bases from V and 2 bases from J, with 19 bases between. This CDR3 spans 18 amino acids. Germline V gene data show CDR1 as SGHNT and CDR2 as YENEEA.

The chain recombines TRBV24-1 with TRBJ2-3; D ambiguous. The CDR3 loop spans 15 amino acids. Trimming removed 4 bases from V and 0 bases from J, with 10 bases in between. The V gene's germline CDR1 is KGHDR and CDR2 SFDVKD. The CDR3 DNA reads TGTGCCACCAGTGACCGAGTGCAGAGCACAGATACGCAGTATTTT. Residues: CATSDRVQSTDTQYF.

This clonotype came up many times. A junction end diverges from the germline sequence, so it may reflect a read error. The rearrangement joins TRBV4-3 to TRBJ2-1; maybe TRBD2 (7 bases). Germline values: CDR1 LGHNA, CDR2 YSLEER. There are 15 residues in the CDR3. CDR3 amino acids: CASSQGGGSYNEQFF. The CDR3 DNA follows: TGTGCCAGCAGCCAAGGGGGGGGCTCCTACAATGAGCAGTTCTTC.

This clonotype showed up just a few times. The chain joins TRBV13 to TRBJ2-7, with D perhaps matching TRBD2 (5 bases). Trimming left V 1 base short and J 4 bases short, with 11 bases between. The CDR3 runs to 14 residues. The germline V gene has CDR1 PRHDT and CDR2 FYEKMQ (reference sequence). The CDR3 here is CASSLEAVGYEQYF. DNA for the CDR3: TGTGCCAGCAGCTTAGAAGCGGTCGGTTACGAGCAGTACTTC.